The clone carrying this T cell receptor (beta chain) was seen only a few times. CDR1 SGHRS and CDR2 YFSETQ come from the germline V gene. J gave up 4 bases and V 2 bases, and 4 bases lay outside the gene matches. The CDR3 runs to 16 residues. This sample is part of a study of regulatory T cells in long-lasting Graves disease. Assembly of TCR beta libraries relied on iRepertoire HTBI primers together with Arm-PCR of CDR3 regions. TCRdb reprocessed the multiplex PCR reads via MiXCR and lists one record per CDR3 protein. Among 410,000 or so distinct CDR3 sequences listed, under 15% were seen once. Time point defined: newly diagnosed GD, antithyroid drugs for less than 3 months. The authors made the TCR library using RNA they extracted from PBMCs. These data were likewise used in another study, on T cells in Graves' hyperthyroidism and ophthalmopathy. This second study says: Initially, a first-round RT-PCR of the TCR CDR3 employed the HTBI primer set.

Sequences were derived from peripheral blood mononuclear cells (PBMCs), sampled at new diagnosis, from a patient treated with antithyroid drugs. This receptor was taken from a woman in her thirties with Graves disease. The rearrangement links TRBV5-1 to TRBJ2-3; TRBD2 aligns across 13 bases. The CDR3 here is CASSFYGLAGADTQYF. Here the CDR3 DNA reads TGCGCCAGCAGCTTCTATGGACTAGCGGGAGCAGATACGCAGTATTTT.